One and the same sample provided the 8 T cell receptor beta chains below, sequenced in a study of T-cell memory formation after mild COVID-19. TCRdb called the 5' RACE reads again in MiXCR, with one record for every CDR3 protein. The data hold under 700,000 distinct CDR3 sequences, with roughly 22% observed a single time. Material for sequencing was PBMCs or a T cell subset sorted from them (not recorded which). These receptors were taken from an adult woman who had mild COVID-19 (a few samples of this study predate the infection). Cell type and time point are not known.

This clonotype was picked up many times. V is TRBV24-1 and J is TRBJ2-1; 9 nucleotides agree with TRBD2. Losses at the gene ends were 1 base for V and 6 bases for J; bases not matched to a gene: 6. CDR3 length equals 16 residues. Germline-derived CDR1 and CDR2 are KGHDR and SFDVKD. CDR3 sequence reads: CATSDFWRGGRNEQFF. The CDR3, as DNA: TGTGCCACCAGTGATTTCTGGCGGGGGGGCCGCAATGAGCAGTTCTTC.

In its sample, this clonotype was seen a few times. V usage is TRBV18 and J usage is TRBJ2-5; D is uncertain. V was cut by 2 bases and J by 2 bases, with 12 bases left in between. Germline values: CDR1 KGHSH, CDR2 LQKENI. The CDR3 sequence is 15 residues long. CDR3 bases: TGTGCCAGCTCACCATACGGCGGCGATCAAGAGACCCAGTACTTC. This gives the protein CASSPYGGDQETQYF.

Ten or more counts support this clonotype. The chain is built from TRBV27 and TRBJ1-5, with TRBD1 identical over 9 bases. The germline gives CDR1 MNHEY, CDR2 SMNVEV (reference sequence). The CDR3 is 14 amino acids. V lost 6 bases, J lost 5 bases, and 5 bases stayed unmatched. CDR3 nucleotides: TGTGCCAGCAGGGACCACAGGGGGCATCAGCCCCAGCATTTT. It is translated as CASRDHRGHQPQHF.

The gene calls are TRBV6-6 and TRBJ2-7, with 7 positions matching TRBD1. Trimming cost V 4 bases and J 5 bases; bases outside gene matches: 5. Per the germline V gene, CDR1 is MNHNY and CDR2 is SVGAGI (reference sequence). This CDR3 spans 13 amino acids. The CDR3 spells CASSLDTGDEQYF. As DNA, the CDR3 is TGTGCCAGCAGTTTAGACACAGGGGACGAGCAGTACTTC.

This clonotype has a handful of counts. The rearrangement links TRBV27 to TRBJ1-2, with a possible D match to TRBD1 (6 bases). Trimming cost V 0 bases and J 6 bases, with 11 bases left between them. CDR3 size: 14 residues. Germline V CDR1 and CDR2: MNHEY, SMNVEV (reference sequence). CDR3 DNA: TGTGCCAGCAGTTTATCTGGGGGCAGACATGGCTACACCTTC. Encoded protein: CASSLSGGRHGYTF.

This clonotype has just a few counts. V and J are TRBV5-1 and TRBJ1-2; possible D gene TRBD1, 5 bases. This CDR3 contains 16 residues. CDR1 is SGHRS and CDR2 is YFSETQ in the germline V gene. Trimming left V 0 bases short and J 2 bases short, with 14 bases between. CDR3 sequence reads: CASSLGGLGPNYGYTF. CDR3 DNA: TGCGCCAGCAGCTTGGGCGGACTGGGACCGAACTATGGCTACACCTTC.

The rearrangement links TRBV30 to TRBJ1-1, with a possible D match to TRBD1 (5 bases). Germline V gives CDR1 GTSNPN, CDR2 SVGIG (reference sequence). V lost 2 bases and J 4 bases, leaving 11 bases between the germline ends. The length of the CDR3 is 13 residues. For the CDR3, the DNA is TGTGCCTGGAGTTCGGGACTGGGCACTGAAGCTTTCTTT. It translates to CAWSSGLGTEAFF.

The V call is TRBV3-1, the J call TRBJ2-1, with D perhaps TRBD2 (7 bases). CDR3 length: 15 residues. Trimming cost V 8 bases and J 7 bases, with 21 bases left between them. Looked up from germline, CDR1 is LGHDT and CDR2 is YNNKEL (reference sequence). The DNA for the CDR3 is TGTGCCAGCTCCCGGGGGCTAGCGGCTTCGAATGAGCAGTTCTTC. Protein: CASSRGLAASNEQFF.